This TCR beta chain was captured in a study of response to subunit inactivated influenza vaccine. TCRdb itself ran the RT-PCR reads through MiXCR, one entry per CDR3 protein. This table holds roughly 620,000 distinct CDR3 sequences, around 11% found once. CDR3 length: 14 residues. Germline V lookup: CDR1 MNHNS, CDR2 SASEGT. Trimming stripped 3 bases from V and 8 bases from J, with 16 bases between. The same sample was also used in a study of T cells expressing NK-cell markers. That work contributes: The TCR beta cDNA came from 5'RACE template switching with UMIs. An anti-gamma-delta TCR antibody restricted sorting to alpha-beta TCR T cells in several experiments. Whether expanded NKG2C+ T cell clones were HCMV specific stayed uncertain.

Sequences were derived from PBMCs from blood, sampled on the day of vaccination. This chain uses TRBV6-1 with TRBJ1-1; perhaps TRBD1 as D (5 bases). The sequence derives from a man between 50 and 59 years old who received an inactivated influenza vaccine. CDR3 sequence (DNA): TGTGCCAGCAGTGATATCGGACACCTCCCGGAAGCTTTCTTT. The encoded protein is CASSDIGHLPEAFF.